This T cell receptor (beta chain) was captured by sequencing in a study of CD8 T cells in Susac syndrome. Germline V gives CDR1 DFQATT, CDR2 SNEGSKA (reference sequence). This CDR3 has 15 amino acids. V was cut by 8 bases and J by 0 bases, with 19 bases left in between. cDNA came from roughly 0.53 to 1 ug RNA primed by random hexamers. TCR beta CDR3 was amplified by immunoSEQ covering 54 Vbeta and 13 Jbeta. One entry per CDR3 protein results from TCRdb running MiXCR on the immunoSEQ multiplex PCR reads. Of about 140,000 distinct CDR3 sequences in the sample, 90% to 95% were seen once. The sequenced sample consisted of CD4+ T cells from PBMCs. The TCR originated in a human donor with multiple sclerosis. The V call is TRBV20-1, the J call TRBJ1-2; D is perhaps TRBD1 (5 bases). The CDR3 protein is CSPQGAGITNYGYTF. For the CDR3, the DNA is TGCAGTCCCCAGGGCGCAGGGATAACTAACTATGGCTACACCTTC.